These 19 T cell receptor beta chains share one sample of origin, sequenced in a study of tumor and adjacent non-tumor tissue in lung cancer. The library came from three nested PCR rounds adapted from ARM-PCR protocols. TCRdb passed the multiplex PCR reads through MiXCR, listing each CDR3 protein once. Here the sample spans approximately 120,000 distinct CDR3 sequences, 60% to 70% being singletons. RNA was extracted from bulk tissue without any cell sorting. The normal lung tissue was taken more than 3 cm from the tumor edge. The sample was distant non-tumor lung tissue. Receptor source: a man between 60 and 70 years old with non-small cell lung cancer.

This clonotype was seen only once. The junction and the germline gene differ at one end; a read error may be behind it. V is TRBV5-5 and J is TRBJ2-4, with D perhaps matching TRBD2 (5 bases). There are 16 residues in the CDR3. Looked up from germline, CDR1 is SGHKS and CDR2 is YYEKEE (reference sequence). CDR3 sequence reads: CASSLIGLLDKNIQCF. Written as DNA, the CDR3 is TGTGCCAGCAGCTTGATTGGATTACTAGACAAAAACATTCAGTGCTTC.

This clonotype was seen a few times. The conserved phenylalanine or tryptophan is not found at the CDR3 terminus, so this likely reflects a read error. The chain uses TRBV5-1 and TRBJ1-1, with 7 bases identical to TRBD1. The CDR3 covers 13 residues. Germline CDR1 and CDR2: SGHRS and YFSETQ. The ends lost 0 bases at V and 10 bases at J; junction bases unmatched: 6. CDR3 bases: TGCGCCAGCAGCTTGGAACAGGGGAGGTCAGCTTTCATT. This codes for CASSLEQGRSAFI.

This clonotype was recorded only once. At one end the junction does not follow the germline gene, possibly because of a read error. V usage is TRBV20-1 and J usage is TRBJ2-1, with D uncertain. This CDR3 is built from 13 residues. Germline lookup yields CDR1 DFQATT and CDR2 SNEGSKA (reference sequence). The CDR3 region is CSARDTWRNEHFF. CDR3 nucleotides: TGCAGCGCTAGAGATACTTGGCGGAATGAGCATTTCTTC.

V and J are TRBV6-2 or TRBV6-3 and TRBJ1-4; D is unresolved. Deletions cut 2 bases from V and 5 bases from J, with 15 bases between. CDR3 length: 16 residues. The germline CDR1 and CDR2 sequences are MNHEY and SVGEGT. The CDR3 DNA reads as TGTGCCAGCAGTTACCGGGCGGTTGCACGCAATGAAAAACTGTTTTTT. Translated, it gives CASSYRAVARNEKLFF.

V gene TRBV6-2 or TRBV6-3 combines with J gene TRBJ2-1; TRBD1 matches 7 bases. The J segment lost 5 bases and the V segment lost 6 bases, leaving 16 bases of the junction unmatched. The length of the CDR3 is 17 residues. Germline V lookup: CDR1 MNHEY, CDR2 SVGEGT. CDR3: CASSTETGWGVHNEQFF. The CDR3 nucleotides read TGTGCCAGCAGCACCGAGACAGGGTGGGGAGTACACAATGAGCAGTTCTTC.

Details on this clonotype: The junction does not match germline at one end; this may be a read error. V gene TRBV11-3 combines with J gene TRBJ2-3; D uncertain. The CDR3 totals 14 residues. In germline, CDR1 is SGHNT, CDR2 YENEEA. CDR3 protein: CASCLVGYTDTQCF. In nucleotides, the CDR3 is TGTGCCAGTTGCTTAGTTGGCTACACAGATACGCAGTGTTTT.

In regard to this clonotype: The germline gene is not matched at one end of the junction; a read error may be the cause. The CDR3 spells CASGLNLPLSYEQYF. Here the CDR3 DNA reads TGTGCTAGTGGTTTAAACCTCCCCCTAAGCTACGAACAGTACTTC. The chain uses TRBV12-5 and TRBJ2-7; D remains unclear. From germline, CDR1 is LGHNT and CDR2 FRNRAP. CDR3 length: 15 residues.

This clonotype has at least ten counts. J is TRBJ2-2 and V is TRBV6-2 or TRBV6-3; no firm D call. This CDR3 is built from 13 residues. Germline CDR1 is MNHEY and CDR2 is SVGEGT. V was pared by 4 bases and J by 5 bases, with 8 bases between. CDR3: CASSSESTGELFF. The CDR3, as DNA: TGTGCCAGCAGTTCTGAGTCTACCGGGGAGCTGTTTTTT.

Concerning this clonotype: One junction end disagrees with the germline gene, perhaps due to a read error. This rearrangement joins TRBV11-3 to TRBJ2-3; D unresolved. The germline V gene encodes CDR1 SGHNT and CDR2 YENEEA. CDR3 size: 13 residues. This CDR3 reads CTSSLDDTDTQYF. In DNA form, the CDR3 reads TGTACCAGCAGCTTAGACGATACAGATACGCAGTATTTT.

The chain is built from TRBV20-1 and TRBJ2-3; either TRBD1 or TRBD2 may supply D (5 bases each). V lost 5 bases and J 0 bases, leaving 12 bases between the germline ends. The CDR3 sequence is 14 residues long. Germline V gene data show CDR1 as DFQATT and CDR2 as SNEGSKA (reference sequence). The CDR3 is CSAPRGISTDTQYF. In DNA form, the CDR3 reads TGCAGTGCTCCCCGGGGCATTAGCACAGATACGCAGTATTTT.

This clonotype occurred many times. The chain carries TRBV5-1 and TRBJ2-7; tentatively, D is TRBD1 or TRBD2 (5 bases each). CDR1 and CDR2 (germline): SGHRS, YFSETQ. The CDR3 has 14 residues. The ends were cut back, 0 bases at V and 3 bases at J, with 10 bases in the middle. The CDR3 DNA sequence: TGCGCCAGCAGCTTGGCTGGGGGTTACTACGAGCAGTACTTC. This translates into CASSLAGGYYEQYF.

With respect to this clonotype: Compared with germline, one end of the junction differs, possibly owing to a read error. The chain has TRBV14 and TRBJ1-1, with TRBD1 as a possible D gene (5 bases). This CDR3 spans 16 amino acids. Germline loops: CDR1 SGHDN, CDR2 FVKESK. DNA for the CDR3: TGTGCCAACGATTCAACAACCGACGGGGGGAGCACTGAAGCTCTCTTT. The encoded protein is CANDSTTDGGSTEALF.

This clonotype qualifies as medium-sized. DNA of the CDR3: TGTGCCAGCAGCTTAACCTCCCCGAACACAGATACGCAGTATTTT. Amino acids: CASSLTSPNTDTQYF. V and J are TRBV11-2 and TRBJ2-3, with no clear D. The germline CDR1 and CDR2 sequences are SGHAT and FQNNGV. V lost 2 bases and J lost 2, with 11 bases in between. The CDR3 runs to 15 residues.

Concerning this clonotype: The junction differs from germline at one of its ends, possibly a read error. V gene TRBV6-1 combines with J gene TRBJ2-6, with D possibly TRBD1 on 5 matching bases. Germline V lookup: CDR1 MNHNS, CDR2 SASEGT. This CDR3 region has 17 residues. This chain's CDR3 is CASSARGFDSGANVLTF. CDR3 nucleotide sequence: TGTGCCAGCAGTGCTAGGGGTTTCGACTCTGGTGCCAACGTCCTGACTTTC.

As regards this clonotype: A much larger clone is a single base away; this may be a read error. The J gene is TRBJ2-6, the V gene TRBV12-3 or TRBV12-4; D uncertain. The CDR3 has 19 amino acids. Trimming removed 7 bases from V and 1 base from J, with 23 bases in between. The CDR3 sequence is CASNRLWKTCGSGANVLTF. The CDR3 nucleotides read TGTGCCAGCAATAGACTGTGGAAGACATGTGGGTCTGGGGCCAACGTCCTGACTTTC.

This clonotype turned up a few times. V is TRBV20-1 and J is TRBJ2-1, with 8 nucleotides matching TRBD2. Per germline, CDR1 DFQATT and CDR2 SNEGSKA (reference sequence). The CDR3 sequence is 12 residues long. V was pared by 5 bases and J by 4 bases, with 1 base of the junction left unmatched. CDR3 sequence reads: CSARGGYNEQFF. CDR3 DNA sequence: TGCAGTGCTCGGGGGGGATACAATGAGCAGTTCTTC.

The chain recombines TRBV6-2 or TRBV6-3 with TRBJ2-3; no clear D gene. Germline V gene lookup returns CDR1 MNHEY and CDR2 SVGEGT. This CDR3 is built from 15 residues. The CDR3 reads CAGRHLGASTDTQYF. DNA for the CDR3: TGTGCAGGCAGGCACCTAGGCGCAAGCACAGATACGCAGTATTTT.

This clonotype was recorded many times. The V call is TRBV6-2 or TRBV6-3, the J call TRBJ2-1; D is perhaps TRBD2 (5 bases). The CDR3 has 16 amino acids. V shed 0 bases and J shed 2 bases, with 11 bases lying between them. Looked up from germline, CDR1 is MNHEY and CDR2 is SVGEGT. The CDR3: CASSYSFRGTYNEQFF. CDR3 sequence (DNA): TGTGCCAGCAGTTACTCGTTTCGGGGTACCTACAATGAGCAGTTCTTC.

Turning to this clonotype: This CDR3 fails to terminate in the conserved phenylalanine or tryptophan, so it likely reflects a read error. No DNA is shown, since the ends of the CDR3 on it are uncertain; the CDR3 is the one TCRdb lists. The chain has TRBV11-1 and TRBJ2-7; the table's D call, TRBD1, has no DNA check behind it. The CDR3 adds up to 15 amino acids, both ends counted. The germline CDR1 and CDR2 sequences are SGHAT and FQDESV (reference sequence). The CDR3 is CASSTAGQGCYEQYL.